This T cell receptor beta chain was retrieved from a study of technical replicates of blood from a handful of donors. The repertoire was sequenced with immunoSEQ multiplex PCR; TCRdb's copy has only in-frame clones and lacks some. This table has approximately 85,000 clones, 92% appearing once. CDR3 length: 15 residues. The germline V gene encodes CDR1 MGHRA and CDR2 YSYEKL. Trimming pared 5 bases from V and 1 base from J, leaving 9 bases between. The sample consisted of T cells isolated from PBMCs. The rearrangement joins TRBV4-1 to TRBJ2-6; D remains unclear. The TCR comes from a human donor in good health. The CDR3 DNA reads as TGCGCCAGCAGCTTGGGCGATTCTGGGGCCAACGTCCTGACTTTC. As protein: CASSLGDSGANVLTF.